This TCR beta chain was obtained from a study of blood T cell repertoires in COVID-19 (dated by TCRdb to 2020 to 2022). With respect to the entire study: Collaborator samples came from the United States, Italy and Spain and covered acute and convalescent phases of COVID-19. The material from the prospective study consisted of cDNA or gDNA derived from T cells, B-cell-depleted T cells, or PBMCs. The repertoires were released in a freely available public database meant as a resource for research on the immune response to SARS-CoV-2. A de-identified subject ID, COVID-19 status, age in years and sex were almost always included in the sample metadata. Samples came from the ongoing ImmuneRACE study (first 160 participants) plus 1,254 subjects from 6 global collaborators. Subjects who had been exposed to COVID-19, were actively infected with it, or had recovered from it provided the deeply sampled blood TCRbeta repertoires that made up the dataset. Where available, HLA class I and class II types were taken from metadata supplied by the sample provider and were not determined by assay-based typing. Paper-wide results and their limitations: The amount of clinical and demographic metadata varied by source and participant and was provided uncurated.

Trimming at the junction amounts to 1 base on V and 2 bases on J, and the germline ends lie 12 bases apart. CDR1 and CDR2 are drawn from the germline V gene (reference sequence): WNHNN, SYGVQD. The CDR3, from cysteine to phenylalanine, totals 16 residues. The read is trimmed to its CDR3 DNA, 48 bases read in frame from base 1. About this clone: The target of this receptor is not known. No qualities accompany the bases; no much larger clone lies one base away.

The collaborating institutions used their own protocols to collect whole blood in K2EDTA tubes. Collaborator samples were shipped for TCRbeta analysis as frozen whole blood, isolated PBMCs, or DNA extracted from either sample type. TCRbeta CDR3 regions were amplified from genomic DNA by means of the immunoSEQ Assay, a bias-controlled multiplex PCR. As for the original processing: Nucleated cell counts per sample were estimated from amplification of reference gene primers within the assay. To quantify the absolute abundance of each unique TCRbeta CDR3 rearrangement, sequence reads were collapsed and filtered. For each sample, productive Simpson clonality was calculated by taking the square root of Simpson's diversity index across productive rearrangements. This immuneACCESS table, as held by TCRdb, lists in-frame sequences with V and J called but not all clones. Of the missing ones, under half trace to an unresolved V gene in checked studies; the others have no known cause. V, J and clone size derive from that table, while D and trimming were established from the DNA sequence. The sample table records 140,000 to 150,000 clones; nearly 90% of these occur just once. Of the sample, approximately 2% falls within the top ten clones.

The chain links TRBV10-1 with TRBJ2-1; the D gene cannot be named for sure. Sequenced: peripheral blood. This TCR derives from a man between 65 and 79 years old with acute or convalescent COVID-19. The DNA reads TGCGCCAGCAGTGAGTTATACGGCGGCACCTACAATGAGCAGTTCTTC. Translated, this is CASSELYGGTYNEQFF.